This record concerns one TCR beta chain sequence. The antigen is not known. This record comes from a study of cytomegalovirus exposure and HLA in healthy donors. The wider study: Counted in an early data release were 75 million to 85 million unique TCRs from HLA-typed donors. Study findings and constraints: Among TCR beta chains, those listed as cytomegalovirus-associated numbered about 150. A highly shared variant cluster was judged a likely technical artifact. A later analysis showed TCR association rates differing by HLA locus, peaking at DRB1 and lowest at HLA-C.

Vbeta (60) and Jbeta (13) primers were used in the PCR. Produced via immunoSEQ multiplex PCR; TCRdb's table is partial and in-frame only. The sample carries 90,000 to 150,000 clones, roughly 60% recorded once. Material: PBMCs. This receptor was taken from a man aged 35 to 55 in good health and CMV-seropositive.

CDR3 sequence reads: CASSRFTGGDSGNTIYF. The DNA of the CDR3 is TGTGCCAGCAGCCGTTTTACGGGGGGGGACTCTGGAAACACCATATATTTT. The V and J genes are TRBV28 and TRBJ1-3; maybe TRBD1 (5 bases). V lost 6 bases to trimming and J lost 0 bases, with 18 bases between them. The germline gives CDR1 MDHEN, CDR2 SYDVKM. This CDR3 comprises 17 residues.